These T cell receptor beta chains were read from a single sample in a study of T-cell reconstitution after alpha-beta-depleted transplantation in children. TCRdb called the PCR reads again in MiXCR, with one record for every CDR3 protein. The sample shows approximately 200,000 distinct CDR3 sequences, roughly 6.5% of them seen only once. Sample: PBMCs, taken before TCRalphabeta/CD19-depleted stem cell transplant. The receptors come from a girl under three years old with combined immunodeficiency, due to receive a stem cell transplant. Both conserved end residues are part of each CDR3. The D gene is left open where the match is weak. The listing skips clone size in some rows; elsewhere it reads once, few, many or a size class.

CDR3nt	CDR3aa	abundance	d_gene	j_gene	v_gene
TGTGCCAGTACCACATGGAATGAGCAGTTCTTC	CASTTWNEQFF	many	.	TRBJ2-1	TRBV2
TGCAGTGCTAGGAGGACAGGGGGCCCTTTCAATCAGCCCCAGCATTTT	CSARRTGGPFNQPQHF	.	TRBD1	TRBJ1-5	TRBV20-1
TGTGCCAGCAGCCTGGTAGCGGGGGGGCTGGATACGCAGTATTTT	CASSLVAGGLDTQYF	many	TRBD2	TRBJ2-3	TRBV27
TGCAGTGCTAGAGAAACTAGCATGGAGTACAATGAGCAGTTCTTC	CSARETSMEYNEQFF	.	.	TRBJ2-1	TRBV20-1
TGTGCCTGGAGTGTACAGCCGGACTACGAGCAGTACTTC	CAWSVQPDYEQYF	few	.	TRBJ2-7	TRBV30
TGTGCCAGCAGTTACACGCTCATGACAGCCGGAAGCTCCTACGAGCAGTACTTC	CASSYTLMTAGSSYEQYF	many	.	TRBJ2-7	TRBV6-2/TRBV6-3
TGCAGCGTTGAAACCCCCGACAGCAGATCTTTCTCCTACAATGAGCAGTTCTTC	CSVETPDSRSFSYNEQFF	many	.	TRBJ2-1	TRBV29-1
TGTGCCAGCAGCCAAGATCTTCCTCAGGGGGCGTCTTACGAGCAGTACTTC	CASSQDLPQGASYEQYF	many	TRBD1	TRBJ2-7	TRBV3-1
TGTGCCAGCAGCATGCCGGGCAGGGCGGACAATGAGCAGTTCTTC	CASSMPGRADNEQFF	many	.	TRBJ2-1	TRBV11-3
TGTGCCAGCAGCCCGGCGGGCCCGTGGGCGACCCAGTACTTC	CASSPAGPWATQYF	.	.	TRBJ2-5	TRBV21-1
TGCGCCAGCAGCCAAGGGGTGTCAGGGTACCTAGGAAACACCATATATTTT	CASSQGVSGYLGNTIYF	many	.	TRBJ1-3	TRBV4-1
TGCAGTGCTACCACTGATAACCGGGACCTTAAAGAGACCCAGTACTTC	CSATTDNRDLKETQYF	many	.	TRBJ2-5	TRBV20-1
TGTGCCAGCAGCTTAGGGACTAGCGGGATTACCTACGAGCAGTACTTC	CASSLGTSGITYEQYF	many	TRBD2	TRBJ2-7	TRBV7-2
TGTGCCATCTGGAGTTGGGGCACAGATACGCAGTATTTT	CAIWSWGTDTQYF	many	.	TRBJ2-3	TRBV27